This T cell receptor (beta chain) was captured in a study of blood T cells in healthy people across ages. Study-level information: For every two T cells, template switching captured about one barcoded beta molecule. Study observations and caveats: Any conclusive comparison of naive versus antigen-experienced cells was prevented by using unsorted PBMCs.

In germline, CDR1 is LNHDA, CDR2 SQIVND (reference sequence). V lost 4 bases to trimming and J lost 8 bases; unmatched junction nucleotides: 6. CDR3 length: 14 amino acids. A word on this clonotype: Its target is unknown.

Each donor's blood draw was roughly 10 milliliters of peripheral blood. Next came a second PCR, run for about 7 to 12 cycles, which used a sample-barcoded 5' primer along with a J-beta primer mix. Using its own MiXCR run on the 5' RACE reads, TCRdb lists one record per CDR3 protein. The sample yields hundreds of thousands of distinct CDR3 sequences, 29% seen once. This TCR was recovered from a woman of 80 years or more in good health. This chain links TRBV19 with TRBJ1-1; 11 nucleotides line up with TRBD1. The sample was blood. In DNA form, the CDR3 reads TGTGCCAGTAGTAACTCCGGGACAGGGGGAGAAGCTTTCTTT. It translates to CASSNSGTGGEAFF. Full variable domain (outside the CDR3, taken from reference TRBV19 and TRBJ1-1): DGGITQSPKYLFRKEGQNVTLSCEQNLNHDAMYWYRQDPGQGLRLIYYSQIVNDFQKGDIAEGYSVSREKKESFPLTVTSAQKNPTAFYLCASSNSGTGGEAFFGQGTRLTVV.